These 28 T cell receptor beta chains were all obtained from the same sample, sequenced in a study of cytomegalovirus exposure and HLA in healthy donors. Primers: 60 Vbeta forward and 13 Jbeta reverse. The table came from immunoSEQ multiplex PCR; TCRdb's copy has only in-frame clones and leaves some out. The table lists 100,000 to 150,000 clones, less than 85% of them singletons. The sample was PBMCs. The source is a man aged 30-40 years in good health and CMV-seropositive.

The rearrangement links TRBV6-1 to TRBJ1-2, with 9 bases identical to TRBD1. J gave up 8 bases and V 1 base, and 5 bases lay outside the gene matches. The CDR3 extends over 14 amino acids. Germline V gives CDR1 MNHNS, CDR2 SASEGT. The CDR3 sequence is CASSEEQGAHGYTF. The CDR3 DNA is TGTGCCAGCAGTGAAGAACAGGGGGCGCACGGCTACACCTTC.

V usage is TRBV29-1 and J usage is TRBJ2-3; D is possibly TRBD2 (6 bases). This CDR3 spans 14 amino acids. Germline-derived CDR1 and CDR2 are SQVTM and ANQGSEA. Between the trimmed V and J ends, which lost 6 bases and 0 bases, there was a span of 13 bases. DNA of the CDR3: TGCAGCGTCGCCGAGGCGGGGAGCACAGATACGCAGTATTTT. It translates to CSVAEAGSTDTQYF.

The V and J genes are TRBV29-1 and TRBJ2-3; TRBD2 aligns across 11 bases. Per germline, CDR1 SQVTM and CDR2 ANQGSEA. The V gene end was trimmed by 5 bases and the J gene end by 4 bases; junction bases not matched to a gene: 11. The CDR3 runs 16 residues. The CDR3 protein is CSVLGASGGPSDTQYF. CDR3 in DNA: TGCAGCGTTCTTGGGGCTAGCGGGGGGCCCTCAGATACGCAGTATTTT.

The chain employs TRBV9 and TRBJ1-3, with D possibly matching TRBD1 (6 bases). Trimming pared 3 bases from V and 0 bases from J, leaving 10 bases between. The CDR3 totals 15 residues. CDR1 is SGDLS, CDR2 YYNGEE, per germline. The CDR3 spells CASSAGQSSGNTIYF. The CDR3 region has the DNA TGTGCCAGCAGCGCTGGACAGAGCTCTGGAAACACCATATATTTT.

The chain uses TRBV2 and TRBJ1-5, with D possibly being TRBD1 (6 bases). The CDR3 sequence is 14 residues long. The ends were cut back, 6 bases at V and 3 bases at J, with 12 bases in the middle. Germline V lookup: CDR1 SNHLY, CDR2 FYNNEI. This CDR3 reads CASRPRQANQPQHF. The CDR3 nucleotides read TGTGCCAGCAGGCCTCGACAGGCCAATCAGCCCCAGCATTTT.

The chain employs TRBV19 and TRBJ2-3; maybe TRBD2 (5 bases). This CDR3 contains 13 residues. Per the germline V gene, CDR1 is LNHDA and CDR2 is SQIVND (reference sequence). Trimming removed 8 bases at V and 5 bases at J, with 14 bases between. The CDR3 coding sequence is TGTGCCAGTGCGACAAGAGGGAAAGATACGCAGTATTTT. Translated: CASATRGKDTQYF.

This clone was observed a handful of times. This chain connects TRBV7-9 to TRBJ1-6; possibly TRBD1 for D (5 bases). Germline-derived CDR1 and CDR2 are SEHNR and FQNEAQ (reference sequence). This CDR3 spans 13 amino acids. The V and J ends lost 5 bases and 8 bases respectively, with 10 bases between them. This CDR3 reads CASSPPGDSPLHF. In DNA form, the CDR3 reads TGTGCCAGCAGCCCCCCGGGGGATTCACCCCTCCACTTT.

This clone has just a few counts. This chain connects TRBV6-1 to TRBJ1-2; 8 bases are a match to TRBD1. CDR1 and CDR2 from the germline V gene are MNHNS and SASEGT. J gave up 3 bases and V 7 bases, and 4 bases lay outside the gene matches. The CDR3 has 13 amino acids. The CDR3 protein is CASNYRGDYGYTF. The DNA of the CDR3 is TGTGCCAGCAATTACAGGGGGGACTATGGCTACACCTTC.

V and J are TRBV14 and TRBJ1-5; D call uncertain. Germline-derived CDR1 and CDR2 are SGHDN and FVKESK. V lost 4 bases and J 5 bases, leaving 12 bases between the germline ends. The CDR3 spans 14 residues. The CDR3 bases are TGTGCCAGCAGCCCTCCGGGTTATGATCAGCCCCAGCATTTT. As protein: CASSPPGYDQPQHF.

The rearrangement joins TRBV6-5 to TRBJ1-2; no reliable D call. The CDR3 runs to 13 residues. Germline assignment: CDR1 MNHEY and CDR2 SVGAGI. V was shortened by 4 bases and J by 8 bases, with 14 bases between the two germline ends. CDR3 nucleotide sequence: TGTGCCAGCAGTTTCGGTAGAAAGACAGGCTACACCTTC. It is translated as CASSFGRKTGYTF.

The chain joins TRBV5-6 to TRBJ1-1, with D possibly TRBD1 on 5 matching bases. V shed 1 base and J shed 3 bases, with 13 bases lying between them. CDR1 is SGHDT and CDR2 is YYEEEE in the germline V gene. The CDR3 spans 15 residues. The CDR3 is CASSLMGPPDTEAFF. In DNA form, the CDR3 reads TGTGCCAGCAGCTTGATGGGGCCCCCGGACACTGAAGCTTTCTTT.

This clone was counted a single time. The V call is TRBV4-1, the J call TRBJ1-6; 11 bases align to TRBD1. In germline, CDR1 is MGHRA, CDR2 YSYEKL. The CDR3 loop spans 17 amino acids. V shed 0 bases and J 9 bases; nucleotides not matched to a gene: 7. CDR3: CASSQESGTGGRSPLHF. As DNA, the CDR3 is TGCGCCAGCAGCCAAGAATCCGGGACAGGGGGGCGTTCACCCCTCCACTTT.

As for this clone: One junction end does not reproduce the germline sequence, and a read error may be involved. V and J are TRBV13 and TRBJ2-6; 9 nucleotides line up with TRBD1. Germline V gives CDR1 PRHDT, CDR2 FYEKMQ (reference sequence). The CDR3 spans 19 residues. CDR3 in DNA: TGTGCCAGCAGCTCACGACCGGGACAGGGAGTTGGTGGGGCCAACGGCCTGACTTTC. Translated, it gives CASSSRPGQGVGGANGLTF.

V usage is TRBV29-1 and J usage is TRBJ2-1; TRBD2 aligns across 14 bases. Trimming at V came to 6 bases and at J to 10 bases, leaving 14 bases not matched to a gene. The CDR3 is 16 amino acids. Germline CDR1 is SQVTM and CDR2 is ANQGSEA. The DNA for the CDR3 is TGCAGCGTCTCAATCCGGACTAGCGGGGGGATTGGCGAGCAGTTCTTC. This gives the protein CSVSIRTSGGIGEQFF.

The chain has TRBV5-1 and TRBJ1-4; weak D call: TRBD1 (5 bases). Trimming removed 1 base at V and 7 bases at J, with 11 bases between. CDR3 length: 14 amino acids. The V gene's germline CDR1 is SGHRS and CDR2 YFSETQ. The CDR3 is CASSLSRQGEKLFF. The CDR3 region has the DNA TGCGCCAGCAGCTTGTCGCGTCAGGGTGAAAAACTGTTTTTT.

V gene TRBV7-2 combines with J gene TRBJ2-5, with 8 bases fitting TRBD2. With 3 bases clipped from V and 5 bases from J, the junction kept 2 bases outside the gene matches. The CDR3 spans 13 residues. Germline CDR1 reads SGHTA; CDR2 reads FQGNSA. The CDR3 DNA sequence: TGTGCCAGCAGCTTCAGCGGGGGTGAGACCCAGTACTTC. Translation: CASSFSGGETQYF.

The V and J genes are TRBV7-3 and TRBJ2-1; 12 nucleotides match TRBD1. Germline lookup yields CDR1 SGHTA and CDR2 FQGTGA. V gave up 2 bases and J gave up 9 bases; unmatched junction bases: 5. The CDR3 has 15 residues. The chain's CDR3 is CASSLEGQGAFEQFF. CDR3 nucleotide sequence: TGTGCCAGCAGCTTAGAGGGACAGGGGGCATTTGAGCAGTTCTTC.

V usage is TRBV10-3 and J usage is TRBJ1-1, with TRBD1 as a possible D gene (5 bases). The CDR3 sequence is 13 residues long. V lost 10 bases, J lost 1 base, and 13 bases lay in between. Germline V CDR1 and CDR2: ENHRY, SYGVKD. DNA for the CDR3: TGTGCCAGCTGCAGGGCCCGGAACACTGAAGCTTTCTTT. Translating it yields CASCRARNTEAFF.

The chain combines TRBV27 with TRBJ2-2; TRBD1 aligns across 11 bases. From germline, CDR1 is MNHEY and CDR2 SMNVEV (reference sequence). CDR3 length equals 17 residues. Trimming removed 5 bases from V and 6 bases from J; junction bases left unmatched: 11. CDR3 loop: CASSQGQGVRVAGELFF. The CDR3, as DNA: TGTGCCAGCAGTCAGGGACAGGGGGTTCGGGTCGCCGGGGAGCTGTTTTTT.

DNA of the CDR3: TGTGCCAGTACGACAGGGCCCCAAGCTAACTATGGCTACACCTTC. Translating gives CASTTGPQANYGYTF. The V call is TRBV2, the J call TRBJ1-2, with 7 bases that match TRBD1. CDR3 size: 15 residues. J was trimmed by 0 bases and V by 9 bases; bases with no gene match: 10. Germline V lookup: CDR1 SNHLY, CDR2 FYNNEI.

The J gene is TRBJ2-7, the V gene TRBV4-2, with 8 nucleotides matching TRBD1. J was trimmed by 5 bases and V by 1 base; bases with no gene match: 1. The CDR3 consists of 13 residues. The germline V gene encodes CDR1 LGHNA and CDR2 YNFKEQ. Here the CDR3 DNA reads TGTGCCAGCAGCCAAGGGACAGGGAACGAGCAGTACTTC. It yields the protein CASSQGTGNEQYF.

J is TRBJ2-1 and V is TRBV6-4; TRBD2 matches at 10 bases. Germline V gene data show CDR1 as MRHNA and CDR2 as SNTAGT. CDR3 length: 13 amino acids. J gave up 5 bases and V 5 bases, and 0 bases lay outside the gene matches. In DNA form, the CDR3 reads TGTGCCAGCAGTACTAGCGGGGACAATGAGCAGTTCTTC. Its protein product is CASSTSGDNEQFF.

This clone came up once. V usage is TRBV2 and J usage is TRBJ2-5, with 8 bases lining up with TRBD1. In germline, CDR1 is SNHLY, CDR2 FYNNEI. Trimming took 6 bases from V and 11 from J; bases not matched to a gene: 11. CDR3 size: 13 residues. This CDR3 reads CASRDREVGEQYF. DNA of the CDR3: TGTGCCAGCAGGGACAGGGAGGTTGGGGAGCAGTACTTC.

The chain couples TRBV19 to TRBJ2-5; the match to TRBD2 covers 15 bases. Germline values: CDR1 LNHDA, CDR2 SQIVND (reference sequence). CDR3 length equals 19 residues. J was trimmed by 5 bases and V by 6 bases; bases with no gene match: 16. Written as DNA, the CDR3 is TGTGCCAGTAGCGCCCGTGGAGGACTAGCGGGGGGGCGGATGGAGACCCAGTACTTC. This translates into CASSARGGLAGGRMETQYF. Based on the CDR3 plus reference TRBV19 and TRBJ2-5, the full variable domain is DGGITQSPKYLFRKEGQNVTLSCEQNLNHDAMYWYRQDPGQGLRLIYYSQIVNDFQKGDIAEGYSVSREKKESFPLTVTSAQKNPTAFYLCASSARGGLAGGRMETQYFGPGTRLLVL.

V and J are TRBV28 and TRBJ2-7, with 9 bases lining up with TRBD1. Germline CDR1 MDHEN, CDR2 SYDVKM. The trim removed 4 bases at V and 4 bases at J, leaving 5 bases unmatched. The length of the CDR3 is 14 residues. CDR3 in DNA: TGTGCCAGCAGTTGGGACAGGGTACAATACGAGCAGTACTTC. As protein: CASSWDRVQYEQYF.

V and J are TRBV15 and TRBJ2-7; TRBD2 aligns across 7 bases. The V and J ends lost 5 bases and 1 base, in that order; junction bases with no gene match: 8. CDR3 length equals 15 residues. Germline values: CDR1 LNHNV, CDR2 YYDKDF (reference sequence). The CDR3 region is CATSGGDGRSYEQYF. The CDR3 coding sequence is TGTGCCACCAGCGGGGGGGACGGCCGATCCTACGAGCAGTACTTC.

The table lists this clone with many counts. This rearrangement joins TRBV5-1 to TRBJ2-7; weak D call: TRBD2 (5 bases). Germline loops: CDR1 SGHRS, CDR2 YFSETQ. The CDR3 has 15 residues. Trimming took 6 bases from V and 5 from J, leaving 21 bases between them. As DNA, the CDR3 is TGCGCCAGCACCCTCTCCAGTACTAGTTTTCACGAGCAGTACTTC. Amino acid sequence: CASTLSSTSFHEQYF.

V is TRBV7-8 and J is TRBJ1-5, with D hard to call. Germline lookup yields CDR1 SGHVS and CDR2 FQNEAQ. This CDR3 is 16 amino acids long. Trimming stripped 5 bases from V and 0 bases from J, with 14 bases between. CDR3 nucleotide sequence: TGTGCCAGCAGCGGAGGCGGGCGGAATAGCAATCAGCCCCAGCATTTT. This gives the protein CASSGGGRNSNQPQHF.